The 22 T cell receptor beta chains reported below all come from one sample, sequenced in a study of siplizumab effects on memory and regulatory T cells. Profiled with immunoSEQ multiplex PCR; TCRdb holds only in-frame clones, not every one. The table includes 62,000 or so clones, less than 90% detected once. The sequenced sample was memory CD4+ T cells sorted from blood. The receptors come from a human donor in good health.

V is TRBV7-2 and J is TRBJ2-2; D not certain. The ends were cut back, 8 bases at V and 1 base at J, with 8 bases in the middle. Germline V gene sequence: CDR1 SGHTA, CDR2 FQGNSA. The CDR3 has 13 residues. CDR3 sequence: CASADQNTGELFF. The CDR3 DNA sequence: TGTGCCAGCGCTGACCAGAACACCGGGGAGCTGTTTTTT.

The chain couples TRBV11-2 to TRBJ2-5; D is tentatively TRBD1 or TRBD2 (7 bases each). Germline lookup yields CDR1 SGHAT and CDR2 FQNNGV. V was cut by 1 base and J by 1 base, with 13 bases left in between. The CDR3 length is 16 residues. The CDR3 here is CASSLGPGGVQETQYF. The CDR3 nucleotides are TGTGCCAGCAGCTTAGGTCCAGGGGGGGTCCAAGAGACCCAGTACTTC. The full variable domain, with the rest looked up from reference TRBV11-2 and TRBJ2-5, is EAGVAQSPRYKIIEKRQSVAFWCNPISGHATLYWYQQILGQGPKLLIQFQNNGVVDDSQLPKDRFSAERLKGVDSTLKIQPAKLEDSAVYLCASSLGPGGVQETQYFGPGTRLLVL.

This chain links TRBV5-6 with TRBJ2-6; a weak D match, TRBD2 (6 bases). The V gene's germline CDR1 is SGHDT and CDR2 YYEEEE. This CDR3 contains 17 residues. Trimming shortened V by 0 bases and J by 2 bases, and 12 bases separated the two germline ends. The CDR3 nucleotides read TGTGCCAGCAGCTTGGGGGCCGGGGGACCTGGGGCCAACGTCCTGACTTTC. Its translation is CASSLGAGGPGANVLTF.

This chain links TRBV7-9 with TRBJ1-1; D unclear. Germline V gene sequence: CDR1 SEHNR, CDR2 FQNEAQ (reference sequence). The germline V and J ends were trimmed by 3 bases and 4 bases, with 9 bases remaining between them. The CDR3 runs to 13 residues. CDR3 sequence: CASSFPSSTEAFF. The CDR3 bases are TGTGCCAGCAGCTTTCCATCTTCCACTGAAGCTTTCTTT.

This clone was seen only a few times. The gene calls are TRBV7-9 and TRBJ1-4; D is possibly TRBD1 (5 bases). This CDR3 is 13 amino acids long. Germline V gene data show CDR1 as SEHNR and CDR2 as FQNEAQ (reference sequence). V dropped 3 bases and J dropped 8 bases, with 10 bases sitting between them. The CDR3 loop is CASSFGGGEKLFF. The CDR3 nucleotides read TGTGCCAGCAGCTTCGGGGGTGGGGAAAAACTGTTTTTT.

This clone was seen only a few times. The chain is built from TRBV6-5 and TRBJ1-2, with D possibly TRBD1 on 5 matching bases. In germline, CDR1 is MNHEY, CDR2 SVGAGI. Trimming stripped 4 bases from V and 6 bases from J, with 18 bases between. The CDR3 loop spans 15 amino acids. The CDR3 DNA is TGTGCCAGCAGTTGGAGGGGAACTGGTTTCAATGGCTACACCTTC. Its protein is CASSWRGTGFNGYTF.

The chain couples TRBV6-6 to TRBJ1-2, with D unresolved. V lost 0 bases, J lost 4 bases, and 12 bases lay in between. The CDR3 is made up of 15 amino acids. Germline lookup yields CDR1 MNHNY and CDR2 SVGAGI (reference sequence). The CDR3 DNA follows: TGTGCCAGCAGTTACTCGATTGCGGGCCGCTATGGCTACACCTTC. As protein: CASSYSIAGRYGYTF.

CDR3 bases: TGTGCCAGCAGCCCAGCAGGCACCGGGGAGCTGTTTTTT. It translates to CASSPAGTGELFF. The chain couples TRBV28 to TRBJ2-2; D remains ambiguous. The length of the CDR3 is 13 residues. V was pared by 6 bases and J by 4 bases, with 9 bases between. Per the germline V gene, CDR1 is MDHEN and CDR2 is SYDVKM.

The CDR3 coding sequence is TGCGCCAGCAGCCAAGATATCCCGTTTGGCAACGTCCTGACTTTC. Translated: CASSQDIPFGNVLTF. The chain has TRBV4-1 and TRBJ2-6; no firm D call. The CDR3 is 15 residues long. Germline V gene data show CDR1 as MGHRA and CDR2 as YSYEKL. V was shortened by 0 bases and J by 9 bases, with 12 bases between the two germline ends.

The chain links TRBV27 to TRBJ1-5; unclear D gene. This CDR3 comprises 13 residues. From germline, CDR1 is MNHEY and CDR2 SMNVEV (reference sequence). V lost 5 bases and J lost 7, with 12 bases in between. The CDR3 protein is CASSPGRWQPQHF. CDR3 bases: TGTGCCAGCAGTCCCGGGCGTTGGCAGCCCCAGCATTTT.

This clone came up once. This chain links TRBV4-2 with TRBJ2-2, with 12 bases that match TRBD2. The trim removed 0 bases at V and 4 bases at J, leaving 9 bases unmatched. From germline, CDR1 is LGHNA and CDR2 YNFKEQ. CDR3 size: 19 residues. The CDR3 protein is CASSQESLAGGRRTGELFF. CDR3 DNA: TGTGCCAGCAGCCAAGAATCTCTAGCGGGGGGGCGGCGCACCGGGGAGCTGTTTTTT.

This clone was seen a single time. The CDR3 bases are TGTGCCAGCAGCAGGCTGAGCAGACAGGGGGAAAAACTGTTTTTT. Its translation is CASSRLSRQGEKLFF. This rearrangement joins TRBV5-8 to TRBJ1-4; 8 nucleotides align to TRBD1. Trimming took 4 bases from V and 8 from J; bases not matched to a gene: 10. The CDR3 sequence is 15 residues long. Germline CDR1 SGHTS, CDR2 YDEGEE.

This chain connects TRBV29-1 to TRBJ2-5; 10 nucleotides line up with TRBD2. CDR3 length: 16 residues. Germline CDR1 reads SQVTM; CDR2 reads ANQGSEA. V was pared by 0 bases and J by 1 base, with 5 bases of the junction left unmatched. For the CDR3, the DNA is TGCAGCGTTGAAGATGAGCGGGGGGGAATCCAAGAGACCCAGTACTTC. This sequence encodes CSVEDERGGIQETQYF.

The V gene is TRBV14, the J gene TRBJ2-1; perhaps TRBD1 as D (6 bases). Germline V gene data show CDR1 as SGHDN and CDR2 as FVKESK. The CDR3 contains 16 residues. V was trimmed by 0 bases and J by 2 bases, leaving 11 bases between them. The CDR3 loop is CASSQEQQGPYNEQFF. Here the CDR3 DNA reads TGTGCCAGCAGCCAAGAGCAACAGGGACCCTACAATGAGCAGTTCTTC. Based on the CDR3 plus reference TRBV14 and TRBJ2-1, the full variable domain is EAGVTQFPSHSVIEKGQTVTLRCDPISGHDNLYWYRRVMGKEIKFLLHFVKESKQDESGMPNNRFLAERTGGTYSTLKVQPAELEDSGVYFCASSQEQQGPYNEQFFGPGTRLTVL.

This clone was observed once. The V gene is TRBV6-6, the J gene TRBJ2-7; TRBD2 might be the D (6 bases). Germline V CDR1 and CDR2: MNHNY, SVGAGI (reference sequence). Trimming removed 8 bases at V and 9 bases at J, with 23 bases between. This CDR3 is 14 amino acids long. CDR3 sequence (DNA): TGTGCCAGCCGCCCAGGTAGCGGATCGTTCTGGCAGTACTTC. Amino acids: CASRPGSGSFWQYF.

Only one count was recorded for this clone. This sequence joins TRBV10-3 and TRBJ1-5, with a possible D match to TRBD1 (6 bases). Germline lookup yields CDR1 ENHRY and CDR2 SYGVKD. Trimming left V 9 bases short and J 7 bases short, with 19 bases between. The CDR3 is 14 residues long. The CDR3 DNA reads TGTGCCATTCGGGGGCAGGGCGACCGGCAGCCCCAGCATTTT. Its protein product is CAIRGQGDRQPQHF.

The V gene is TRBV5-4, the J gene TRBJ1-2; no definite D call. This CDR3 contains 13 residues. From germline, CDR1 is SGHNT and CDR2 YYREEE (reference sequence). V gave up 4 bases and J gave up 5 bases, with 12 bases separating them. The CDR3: CASSPQDEYGYTF. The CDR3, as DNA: TGTGCCAGCAGCCCTCAAGACGAATATGGCTACACCTTC.

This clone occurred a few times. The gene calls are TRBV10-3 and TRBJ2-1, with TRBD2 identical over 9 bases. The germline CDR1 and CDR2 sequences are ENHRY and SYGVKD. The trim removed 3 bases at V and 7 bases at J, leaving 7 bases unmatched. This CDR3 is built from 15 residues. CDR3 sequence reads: CAISEMAGGRNEQFF. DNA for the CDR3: TGTGCCATCAGTGAAATGGCGGGAGGGCGGAATGAGCAGTTCTTC.

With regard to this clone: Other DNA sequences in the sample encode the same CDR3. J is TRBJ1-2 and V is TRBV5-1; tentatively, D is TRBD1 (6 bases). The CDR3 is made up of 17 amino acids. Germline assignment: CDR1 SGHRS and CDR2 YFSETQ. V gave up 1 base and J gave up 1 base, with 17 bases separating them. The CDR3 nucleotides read TGCGCCAGCAGCTTGTATGGGGGCTCGATGGATAACTATGGCTACACCTTC. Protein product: CASSLYGGSMDNYGYTF. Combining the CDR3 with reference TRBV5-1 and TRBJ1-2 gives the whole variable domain KAGVTQTPRYLIKTRGQQVTLSCSPISGHRSVSWYQQTPGQGLQFLFEYFSETQRNKGNFPGRFSGRQFSNSRSEMNVSTLELGDSALYLCASSLYGGSMDNYGYTFGSGTRLTVV.

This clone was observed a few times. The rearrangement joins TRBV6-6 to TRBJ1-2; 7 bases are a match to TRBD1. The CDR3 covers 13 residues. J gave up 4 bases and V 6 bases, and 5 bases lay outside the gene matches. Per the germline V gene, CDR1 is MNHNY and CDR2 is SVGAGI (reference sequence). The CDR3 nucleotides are TGTGCCAGCAGGTCGGACAGGCTCTATGGCTACACCTTC. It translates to CASRSDRLYGYTF.

The DNA of the CDR3 is TGTGCCAGCAGCTTGGCAGGAATGCTCAACCTCGAGCAGTACTTC. This translates into CASSLAGMLNLEQYF. The chain uses TRBV5-4 and TRBJ2-7, with D unclear. The germline V and J ends were trimmed by 0 bases and 6 bases, with 16 bases remaining between them. This CDR3 spans 15 amino acids. Germline CDR1 is SGHNT and CDR2 is YYREEE (reference sequence).

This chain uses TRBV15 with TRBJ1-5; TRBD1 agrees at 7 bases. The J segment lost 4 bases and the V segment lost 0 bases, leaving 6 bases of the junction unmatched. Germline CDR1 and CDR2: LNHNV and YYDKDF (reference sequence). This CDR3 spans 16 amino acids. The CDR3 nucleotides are TGTGCCACCAGCAGAGACCGAGGGGGACAGAATCAGCCCCAGCATTTT. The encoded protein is CATSRDRGGQNQPQHF.